This T cell receptor beta chain appears in the sequencing data of a study of OX40 agonist ivuxolimab in advanced cancers. Study in general: Of the participants, 40% to 50% had some prior anti-PD-1, anti-PD-L1 or anti-CTLA-4 therapy, which was allowed.

Overall study findings and caveats: Clonal expansion from baseline to week 6 occurred in both CD4+ and CD8+ T cells. Patients who responded partially at 0.1-3.0 mg/kg showed clonal expansion ranking among the lowest.

For this clone: Its matching antigen is unknown.

This CDR3 has 15 residues. Deletions cut 3 bases from V and 3 bases from J, with 15 bases between. Germline CDR1 reads GTSNPN; CDR2 reads SVGIG (reference sequence). Exclusion of a patient followed from autoimmune disease history or systemic immunosuppression. Repertoires were generated with immunoSEQ multiplex PCR, while TCRdb's copy carries only in-frame clones and drops some. The data contain roughly 32,000 clones, more than 70% of them singletons. The gene calls are TRBV30 and TRBJ1-3; possible D gene TRBD1, 5 bases. The sequencing here drew on CD4+ or CD8+ T cells sorted from blood, taken in a trial of the OX40 agonist ivuxolimab. The sequence came from an adult with an advanced solid tumor such as melanoma, head and neck, liver or kidney cancer. CDR3 in amino acids: CAWRLRGAGGNTIYF. CDR3 nucleotides: TGTGCCTGGAGATTGCGAGGGGCGGGTGGAAACACCATATATTTT.